A selection of T cell receptor beta chains follows, all from one sample in a study of shared clonotypes between healthy human individuals. The data were produced by immunoSEQ multiplex PCR, yet TCRdb's version contains in-frame clones alone and is incomplete. The sample consists of 700,000 to 950,000 clones, about 97% of them appearing once. Specimen: naive CD8+ T cells sorted from blood. These receptors came from a man younger than 45 in good health. CDR3s include the opening cysteine and the closing phenylalanine or tryptophan. Each record gives: J gene, V gene, CDR3 length, D gene, clone size, CDR3 protein, CDR3 DNA. D genes are given only for firm matches. Expanded clones are given a class, and other clones once, few, many or no size at all.

TRBJ2-7 | TRBV29-1 | 12 | TRBD1 | - | CSVEDRFYEQYF | TGCAGCGTTGAGGACAGGTTCTACGAGCAGTACTTC
TRBJ2-7 | TRBV13 | 15 | TRBD1 | - | CASSSKGTGIYEQYF | TGTGCCAGCAGCTCCAAGGGGACAGGGATCTACGAGCAGTACTTC
TRBJ1-1 | TRBV4-3 | 15 | - | - | CASSQDGGDGTEAFF | TGCGCCAGCAGCCAAGATGGGGGAGATGGCACTGAAGCTTTCTTT
TRBJ2-3 | TRBV11-2 | 13 | - | - | CASSPPHSDTQYF | TGTGCCAGCAGCCCACCCCATTCCGATACGCAGTATTTT
TRBJ2-7 | TRBV28 | 14 | - | - | CASSFRGGSYEQYF | TGTGCCAGCAGTTTCCGAGGGGGGTCCTACGAGCAGTACTTC
TRBJ2-7 | TRBV5-4 | 11 | - | - | CASSLADEQYF | TGTGCCAGCAGCTTGGCCGACGAGCAGTACTTC
TRBJ2-1 | TRBV19 | 21 | TRBD2 | - | CASSIQTPGTSGRALYNEQFF | TGTGCCAGTAGTATACAAACCCCCGGGACTAGCGGGAGGGCCCTCTACAATGAGCAGTTCTTC
TRBJ2-7 | TRBV19 | 14 | - | - | CASSPGDTAYEQYF | TGTGCCAGTAGTCCGGGGGACACAGCCTACGAGCAGTACTTC
TRBJ2-2 | TRBV5-4 | 12 | - | - | CASSSDTGELFF | TGTGCCAGCAGCTCAGACACCGGGGAGCTGTTTTTT
TRBJ2-3 | TRBV10-3 | 12 | - | - | CAISASTDTQYF | TGTGCCATCTCAGCTAGCACAGATACGCAGTATTTT
TRBJ2-2 | TRBV25-1 | 17 | - | - | CASSEIQGQLNTGELFF | TGTGCCAGCAGTGAAATTCAGGGTCAGCTGAACACCGGGGAGCTGTTTTTT
TRBJ2-2 | TRBV10-2 | 14 | - | - | CASSPSDGAGELFF | TGCGCCAGCAGCCCCTCGGACGGGGCCGGGGAGCTGTTTTTT
TRBJ2-2 | TRBV9 | 19 | TRBD2 | - | CASSSRLAGSGWNAGELFF | TGTGCCAGCAGCTCCCGACTAGCGGGGAGTGGTTGGAACGCCGGGGAGCTGTTTTTT
TRBJ2-1 | TRBV6-4 | 13 | - | - | CASSATQYNEQFF | TGTGCCAGCAGTGCCACCCAGTACAATGAGCAGTTCTTC
TRBJ2-1 | TRBV9 | 13 | - | few | CASSGWSVNEQFF | TGTGCCAGCAGCGGATGGAGCGTCAATGAGCAGTTCTTC
TRBJ1-4 | TRBV6-5 | 14 | - | - | CASTTPGANEKLFF | TGTGCCAGCACCACTCCAGGGGCGAATGAAAAACTGTTTTTT
TRBJ2-1 | TRBV6-6 | 15 | TRBD2 | - | CASSPGRGTYNEQFF | TGTGCCAGCAGCCCTGGGCGGGGGACTTACAATGAGCAGTTCTTC
TRBJ2-1 | TRBV27 | 16 | - | - | CASSFIVGESYNEQFF | TGTGCCAGCAGTTTTATTGTGGGGGAGTCCTACAATGAGCAGTTCTTC
TRBJ1-2 | TRBV9 | 14 | - | - | CASSVGSNNYGYTF | TGTGCCAGCAGCGTAGGAAGCAATAACTATGGCTACACCTTC
TRBJ1-4 | TRBV13 | 13 | - | - | CASSFIRGEKLFF | TGTGCCAGCAGCTTCATCCGGGGAGAAAAACTGTTTTTT
TRBJ1-1 | TRBV7-9 | 14 | - | - | CASSLISSGTEAFF | TGTGCCAGCAGCTTGATCTCAAGTGGGACTGAAGCTTTCTTT
TRBJ2-7 | TRBV27 | 13 | - | once | CASSLGGVYEQYF | TGTGCCAGCAGTTTGGGGGGAGTCTACGAGCAGTACTTC
TRBJ2-7 | TRBV6-5 | 15 | TRBD2 | - | CASSKRGGRAAEQYF | TGTGCCAGCAGTAAACGGGGCGGGAGGGCCGCCGAGCAGTACTTC
TRBJ2-7 | TRBV7-9 | 14 | - | - | CASSGGGAFNEQYF | TGTGCCAGCAGCGGGGGCGGGGCGTTCAACGAGCAGTACTTC
TRBJ2-1 | TRBV10-3 | 16 | - | - | CAISEFGGTSYNEQFF | TGTGCCATCAGTGAGTTTGGAGGGACATCCTACAATGAGCAGTTCTTC
TRBJ1-5 | TRBV27 | 15 | - | - | CASSPNTRGNQPQHF | TGTGCCAGCAGTCCAAATACGAGGGGGAATCAGCCCCAGCATTTT
TRBJ2-1 | TRBV27 | 16 | TRBD2 | - | CASSSLGLAGYNEQFF | TGTGCCAGCAGTTCCCTCGGACTAGCGGGCTACAATGAGCAGTTCTTC